Listed below are T cell receptor beta chains from one sample, sequenced in a study of T cell responses to AZD1222 COVID-19 vaccine. Generated by immunoSEQ multiplex PCR, the TCRdb table keeps only in-frame clones and is missing some. This table holds roughly 200,000 clones, approximately 93% found once. Material: peripheral blood, obtained 28 days after the second AZD1222 dose. These receptors were collected from an adult who received the AZD1222 COVID-19 vaccine. The CDR3 runs from the conserved cysteine through the conserved F or W. Fields, in order: V gene, clone size, D gene, J gene, CDR3 protein, CDR3 DNA. The D gene is left open where the match is weak. The size entry is marked missing in some rows and otherwise reads once, few, many or a size class.

>TRBV6-5|.|.|TRBJ2-1
CASGMEGSSYNEQFF
TGTGCCAGCGGCATGGAGGGAAGCTCCTACAATGAGCAGTTCTTC
>TRBV9|.|TRBD1|TRBJ1-1
CASSLGVGTGGRDTEAFF
TGTGCCAGCAGCCTAGGGGTAGGGACAGGGGGAAGGGACACTGAAGCTTTCTTT
>TRBV7-3|.|TRBD2|TRBJ2-7
CASIQTSGSYEQYF
TGTGCCAGCATCCAGACTAGCGGGAGTTACGAGCAGTACTTC
>TRBV14|few|.|TRBJ2-1
CASSQELASEQFF
TGTGCCAGCAGCCAAGAACTAGCTTCCGAGCAGTTCTTC
>TRBV29-1|.|.|TRBJ1-1
CSVERGEAEAFF
TGCAGCGTTGAACGGGGGGAGGCTGAAGCTTTCTTT
>TRBV12-5|.|.|TRBJ1-6
CASASQLGINSPLHF
TGTGCTAGTGCCTCCCAACTCGGGATTAATTCACCCCTCCACTTT
>TRBV6-5|.|.|TRBJ2-3
CASGRQTDTQYF
TGTGCCAGCGGGAGACAGACAGATACGCAGTATTTT
>TRBV7-2|.|.|TRBJ2-1
CASRKSIAVGNEQFF
TGTGCCAGCAGAAAGAGTATAGCGGTCGGGAATGAGCAGTTCTTC
>TRBV5-1|.|TRBD2|TRBJ2-3
CASRSTSGRGDTQYF
TGCGCCAGCAGATCAACTAGCGGGAGAGGCGATACGCAGTATTTT
>TRBV9|.|TRBD2|TRBJ2-7
CASSSGTSGYEQYF
TGTGCCAGCAGCTCTGGGACTAGCGGCTACGAGCAGTACTTC
>TRBV9|.|.|TRBJ1-6
CASSVEKHSPLHF
TGTGCCAGCAGCGTAGAAAAACATTCACCCCTCCACTTT
>TRBV3-1/TRBV3-2|.|.|TRBJ2-1
CASSRREEQFF
TGTGCCAGCAGCCGCCGAGAAGAGCAGTTCTTC
>TRBV11-1|once|TRBD2|TRBJ2-3
CASSLIGTRISDTQYF
TGTGCCAGCAGCTTGATTGGGACTAGAATCTCAGATACGCAGTATTTT
>TRBV14|few|.|TRBJ1-2
CASSQDTGRLYGYTF
TGTGCCAGCAGCCAGGACACGGGCCGTCTTTATGGCTACACCTTC
>TRBV6-5|many|.|TRBJ1-3
CASTQGLHSGNTIYF
TGTGCCAGCACGCAAGGGCTGCACTCTGGAAACACCATATATTTT
>TRBV11-2|.|.|TRBJ2-1
CASSPTRGSDEQFF
TGTGCCAGCAGCCCAACGAGGGGATCCGATGAGCAGTTCTTC
>TRBV6-2/TRBV6-3|.|TRBD1|TRBJ1-2
CASSYSRDSANYGYTF
TGTGCCAGCAGTTACTCGAGGGACAGCGCTAACTATGGCTACACCTTC
>TRBV18|.|.|TRBJ2-7
CASSPEKGEQYF
TGTGCCAGCTCACCAGAAAAGGGAGAGCAGTACTTC
>TRBV7-3|once|.|TRBJ1-2
CASSLRGGDGYTF
TGTGCCAGCAGCTTAAGGGGAGGAGACGGCTACACCTTC
>TRBV5-6|.|.|TRBJ2-7
CASSVGPLTYEQYF
TGTGCCAGCAGCGTAGGACCGCTGACCTACGAGCAGTACTTC
>TRBV12-3/TRBV12-4|.|.|TRBJ1-5
CASSLVQNQPQHF
TGTGCCAGCAGTTTAGTGCAGAATCAGCCCCAGCATTTT
>TRBV10-1|.|.|TRBJ2-3
CASSVADTQYF
TGCGCCAGCAGTGTAGCAGATACGCAGTATTTT
>TRBV20-1|.|.|TRBJ1-2
CSAAGGGGYTF
TGCAGTGCGGCCGGGGGCGGCGGCTACACCTTC
>TRBV27|.|TRBD1|TRBJ1-5
CASSPGTGEMPQHF
TGTGCCAGCAGTCCAGGGACAGGGGAAATGCCCCAGCATTTT
>TRBV27|.|TRBD2|TRBJ2-4
CASKGSGRANIQYF
TGTGCCAGCAAGGGTAGCGGGAGGGCTAACATTCAGTACTTC
>TRBV10-2|.|TRBD1|TRBJ1-1
CASSDQLLTGDNTEAFF
TGCGCCAGCAGTGATCAACTTCTGACAGGGGACAACACTGAAGCTTTCTTT
>TRBV7-3|.|.|TRBJ2-1
CASSSGGYEQFF
TGTGCCAGCAGCTCGGGGGGCTATGAGCAGTTCTTC